Listed below are T cell receptor beta chains from one sample, sequenced in a study of CD8 T cells in ankylosing spondylitis. Using its own MiXCR run on the 5' RACE reads, TCRdb lists one record per CDR3 protein. The table shows about 160,000 distinct CDR3 sequences, with approximately 9.9% occurring only once. The sequenced sample was blood, either unsorted or a sorted T cell fraction (not recorded which). The origin of the receptors is a female donor with ankylosing spondylitis or in good health (not recorded which). Each CDR3 is given with its conserved first and last residue. The D gene is left open where the match is weak. For some rows the clone size is stated as once, few or many, or as a class when expanded; others skip it.

>TRBJ2-7|-|TRBV6-1|-
CASSLTPGWRDEQYF
TGTGCCAGCAGTCTCACCCCTGGGTGGAGGGACGAGCAGTACTTC
>TRBJ2-7|many|TRBV27|TRBD2
CASGGGRAYEQYF
TGTGCCAGCGGCGGCGGGAGGGCTTACGAGCAGTACTTC
>TRBJ1-2|few|TRBV6-2/TRBV6-3|-
CASSPLDRDLWDIPGYTF
TGTGCCAGCAGTCCCCTGGACCGGGACCTTTGGGACATTCCAGGCTACACCTTC
>TRBJ2-3|few|TRBV4-3|TRBD2
CASSQAVLAGSSTDTQYF
TGCGCCAGCAGCCAAGCGGTTCTAGCGGGATCTAGCACAGATACGCAGTATTTT
>TRBJ1-2|many|TRBV4-3|-
CASSPHNLNYGYTF
TGCGCCAGCAGCCCGCATAATCTTAACTATGGCTACACCTTC
>TRBJ2-7|few|TRBV5-4|-
CASSLVSRDTDF
TGTGCCAGCAGCTTAGTTTCCCGGGACACAGACTTC
>TRBJ2-7|-|TRBV13|-
CASSFMTGPVYEQYF
TGTGCCAGCAGCTTTATGACAGGACCGGTCTACGAGCAGTACTTC
>TRBJ2-5|many|TRBV6-5|-
CASSYYSGRQETQYF
TGTGCCAGCAGTTACTACTCGGGACGTCAAGAGACCCAGTACTTC
>TRBJ2-7|few|TRBV7-9|-
CASSLGVRPYEQYF
TGTGCCAGCAGCTTAGGAGTGCGGCCCTACGAGCAGTACTTC
>TRBJ1-5|many|TRBV12-3/TRBV12-4|-
CASSWGGSNQPQHF
TGTGCCAGCAGTTGGGGAGGTAGCAATCAGCCCCAGCATTTT
>TRBJ2-7|-|TRBV6-2/TRBV6-3|TRBD2
CASIGTSAYEQYF
TGTGCCAGCATCGGGACTAGCGCTTACGAGCAGTACTTC
>TRBJ2-3|-|TRBV7-2|-
CASSPGGSRAQYF
TGTGCCAGCAGCCCCGGCGGGTCCAGGGCGCAGTATTTT
>TRBJ1-5|few|TRBV6-5|TRBD1
CASSYTGTGASNQPQHF
TGTGCCAGCAGTTACACCGGGACAGGGGCGAGCAATCAGCCCCAGCATTTT
>TRBJ2-1|many|TRBV12-3/TRBV12-4|-
CASSLGRSEQFF
TGTGCCAGCAGTTTGGGCCGGAGTGAGCAGTTCTTC
>TRBJ2-1|many|TRBV5-6|-
CASSGAGANEQFF
TGTGCCAGCAGCGGGGCCGGCGCCAATGAGCAGTTCTTC
>TRBJ2-7|few|TRBV6-2/TRBV6-3|-
CASRRRDTNYEQYF
TGTGCCAGCAGGCGCCGGGACACAAACTACGAGCAGTACTTC
>TRBJ1-2|-|TRBV14|-
CASSLSQGLGYGYTF
TGTGCCAGCAGCCTAAGCCAGGGGCTGGGATATGGCTACACCTTC
>TRBJ2-7|-|TRBV4-1|-
CASSQEDSSYEQYF
TGCGCCAGCAGCCAAGAGGACAGCTCCTACGAGCAGTACTTC
>TRBJ2-1|few|TRBV20-1|-
CSASSGEQFF
TGCAGTGCTTCCAGTGGTGAGCAGTTCTTC
>TRBJ1-4|-|TRBV12-3/TRBV12-4|TRBD1
CASRAQGAREKLFF
TGTGCCAGCAGGGCCCAGGGGGCGAGAGAAAAACTGTTTTTT
>TRBJ2-3|-|TRBV9|-
CASSAGGRSTDTQYF
TGTGCCAGCAGCGCAGGAGGGAGGAGCACAGATACGCAGTATTTT
>TRBJ2-7|few|TRBV20-1|-
CSAWDSTSSYEQYF
TGCAGTGCGTGGGACTCTACGAGCTCCTACGAGCAGTACTTC
>TRBJ1-2|few|TRBV2|-
CATTEVTVGYTF
TGTGCCACCACGGAGGTAACAGTTGGCTACACCTTC
>TRBJ2-1|-|TRBV29-1|-
CSVEAGVDGEQFF
TGCAGCGTTGAAGCGGGAGTAGACGGCGAGCAGTTCTTC
>TRBJ2-7|few|TRBV27|-
CASSPKDGEQYF
TGTGCCAGCAGTCCAAAGGATGGCGAGCAGTACTTC
>TRBJ2-7|few|TRBV4-1|-
CASSPSLMGYEQYF
TGCGCCAGCAGCCCATCACTCATGGGATACGAGCAGTACTTC
>TRBJ2-1|many|TRBV4-3|-
CASSQDQNSGNEQFF
TGCGCCAGCAGCCAAGATCAGAATAGCGGTAATGAGCAGTTCTTC
>TRBJ2-7|-|TRBV28|TRBD1
CASSSRQGFYEQYF
TGTGCCAGCAGTTCACGACAGGGGTTCTACGAGCAGTACTTC
>TRBJ2-2|-|TRBV7-6|TRBD2
CASSYPAGGANGELFF
TGTGCCAGCAGCTATCCAGCGGGGGGGGCGAACGGGGAGCTGTTTTTT
>TRBJ2-1|-|TRBV25-1|-
CASSRGAFAEQFF
TGTGCCAGCAGTCGGGGGGCCTTTGCTGAGCAGTTCTTC